Listed here is a single TCR beta chain. TCRdb's copy holds only in-frame clones and misses some; the assay was immunoSEQ multiplex PCR. The sample holds more than 90,000 clones; under 90% are singletons and the top ten take approximately 24%. This specimen belongs to a study of blood T cell repertoires in COVID-19. As for the study in general: PBMCs, B-cell-depleted T cells, or T cells provided the cDNA or gDNA that made up the material.

This CDR3 has 13 amino acids. Germline CDR1 is ENHRY and CDR2 is SYGVKD. The ends were cut back, 4 bases at V and 5 bases at J, with 12 bases in the middle. Sequencing input: peripheral blood. The rearrangement joins TRBV10-3 to TRBJ2-7; tentatively, D is TRBD2 (5 bases). The receptor's source is a human donor in a cohort sampled during active COVID-19. For the CDR3, the DNA is TGTGCCATCAGTGCGTCCGGAGGTGACGAGCAGTACTTC. Translating it yields CAISASGGDEQYF.